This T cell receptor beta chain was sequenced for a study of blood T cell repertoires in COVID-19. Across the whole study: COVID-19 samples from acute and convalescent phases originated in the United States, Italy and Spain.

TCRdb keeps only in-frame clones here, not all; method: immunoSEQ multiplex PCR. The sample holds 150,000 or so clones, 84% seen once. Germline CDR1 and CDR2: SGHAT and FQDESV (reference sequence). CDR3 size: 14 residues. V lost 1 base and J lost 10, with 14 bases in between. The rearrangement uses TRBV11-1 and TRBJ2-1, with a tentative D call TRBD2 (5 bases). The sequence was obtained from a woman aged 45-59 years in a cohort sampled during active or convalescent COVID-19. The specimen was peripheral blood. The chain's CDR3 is CASSLGVPPGEQFF. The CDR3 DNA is TGTGCCAGCAGCTTAGGTGTTCCCCCGGGGGAGCAGTTCTTC. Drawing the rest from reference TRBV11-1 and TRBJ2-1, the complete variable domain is EAEVAQSPRYKITEKSQAVAFWCDPISGHATLYWYRQILGQGPELLVQFQDESVVDDSQLPKDRFSAERLKGVDSTLKIQPAELGDSAMYLCASSLGVPPGEQFFGPGTRLTVL.